Below are 32 T cell receptor beta chains sequenced from a single sample in a study of CD8+CD57+ T cells in acquired aplastic anemia. TCR beta VDJ combinations and CDR3 sequences were profiled from genomic DNA. A single record per CDR3 protein comes from TCRdb applying MiXCR to the reads. The repertoire holds just over 400,000 distinct CDR3 sequences, with about two thirds as singletons. The sequenced material came from sorted CD4+, CD8+, or CD8+CD57+ T cells (not recorded which) from PBMCs. The receptors shown here come from a human donor in good health, serving as a control.

Of note for this clonotype: A much larger clone differs by one base, so this may be a read error. The genes are TRBV4-3 and TRBJ2-3, with a tentative D call TRBD2 (5 bases). V lost 1 base, J lost 0 bases, and 8 bases lay in between. This CDR3 region has 15 residues. The V gene's germline CDR1 is LGHNA and CDR2 YSLEER. The CDR3 DNA sequence: TGCGCCAGCAGCCAAGTGGGCGGGAGCACAGATACGCAGTATTTT. Translation: CASSQVGGSTDTQYF.

The rearrangement links TRBV20-1 to TRBJ2-3; a weak D match, TRBD2 (5 bases). V was cut by 0 bases and J by 1 base, with 11 bases left in between. In germline, CDR1 is DFQATT, CDR2 SNEGSKA (reference sequence). CDR3 length: 15 residues. CDR3 in DNA: TGCAGTGCTAGAGATGAGGGCTACCGCACAGATACGCAGTATTTT. Translated: CSARDEGYRTDTQYF.

The J gene is TRBJ2-1, the V gene TRBV2; TRBD2 aligns across 13 bases. CDR1 and CDR2 from the germline V gene are SNHLY and FYNNEI. The V gene end was trimmed by 10 bases and the J gene end by 8 bases; junction bases not matched to a gene: 5. The CDR3 is 13 amino acids. The CDR3 sequence: CATTSGGAHEQFF. The CDR3 nucleotides read TGTGCCACTACTAGCGGGGGGGCCCATGAGCAGTTCTTC. Supplemented by reference TRBV2 and TRBJ2-1, the full variable domain reads EPEVTQTPSHQVTQMGQEVILRCVPISNHLYFYWYRQILGQKVEFLVSFYNNEISEKSEIFDDQFSVERPDGSNFTLKIRSTKLEDSAMYFCATTSGGAHEQFFGPGTRLTVL.

The V call is TRBV12-3 or TRBV12-4, the J call TRBJ2-7; weak D call: TRBD2 (6 bases). V was trimmed by 3 bases and J by 1 base, leaving 10 bases between them. The CDR3 has 14 residues. CDR3 sequence: CASSFRGESYEQYF. For the CDR3, the DNA is TGTGCCAGCAGTTTTCGCGGGGAGTCCTACGAGCAGTACTTC.

This clonotype has a count of ten or more. The chain has TRBV2 and TRBJ2-5; 10 nucleotides match TRBD1. V gave up 4 bases and J gave up 3 bases; unmatched junction bases: 2. This CDR3 contains 14 residues. Per the germline V gene, CDR1 is SNHLY and CDR2 is FYNNEI. CDR3 bases: TGTGCCAGCAGTGGACAGGGGGCGGAAGAGACCCAGTACTTC. It yields the protein CASSGQGAEETQYF.

The chain recombines TRBV12-3 or TRBV12-4 with TRBJ1-6; a weak D match, TRBD1 (6 bases). The CDR3 contains 13 residues. Trimming removed 6 bases from V and 10 bases from J, with 13 bases in between. The DNA for the CDR3 is TGTGCCAGCAGACCACAGGGTTTCTCACCCCTCCACTTT. It codes for CASRPQGFSPLHF.

This clonotype was recorded many times. J is TRBJ1-4 and V is TRBV20-1; D unclear. CDR3 length: 13 amino acids. Trimming stripped 0 bases from V and 5 bases from J, with 7 bases between. Per the germline V gene, CDR1 is DFQATT and CDR2 is SNEGSKA (reference sequence). The DNA for the CDR3 is TGCAGTGCTAGAGAGCCCCCGAATGAAAAACTGTTTTTT. It encodes CSAREPPNEKLFF.

This clonotype was recorded many times. This chain connects TRBV30 to TRBJ1-6; 7 bases are shared with TRBD1. V trimming: 8 bases; J trimming: 9 bases; junction bases outside the gene matches: 7. The germline gives CDR1 GTSNPN, CDR2 SVGIG (reference sequence). The CDR3 has 12 residues. Here the CDR3 DNA reads TGTGCCAACGGACAGGCCTCTTCACCCCTCCACTTT. Encoded protein: CANGQASSPLHF.

This clonotype showed up many times. The chain uses TRBV12-3 or TRBV12-4 and TRBJ1-5; no clear D gene. Trimming took off 8 bases at V and 0 bases at J, with 5 bases between the two ends. The CDR3 extends over 12 amino acids. CDR3 DNA sequence: TGTGCCAGCGGGTCTAGCAATCAGCCCCAGCATTTT. It is translated as CASGSSNQPQHF.

The V gene is TRBV29-1, the J gene TRBJ1-1; TRBD1 aligns across 11 bases. CDR3 length: 15 residues. V lost 6 bases and J lost 4; bases outside the gene matches: 10. Per germline, CDR1 SQVTM and CDR2 ANQGSEA. CDR3 sequence: CSVKAGTGGITEAFF. As DNA, the CDR3 is TGCAGCGTCAAGGCCGGGACAGGGGGTATCACTGAAGCTTTCTTT.

The chain recombines TRBV25-1 with TRBJ2-7, with TRBD1 as a possible D gene (5 bases). There are 15 residues in the CDR3. V was clipped by 5 bases and J by 3 bases, with 17 bases between them. Germline CDR1 is MGHDK and CDR2 is SYGVNS. CDR3 coding DNA: TGTGCCAGCAGTTTGGGGCCGCCCTCGATCTACGAGCAGTACTTC. Encoded protein: CASSLGPPSIYEQYF.

The rearrangement joins TRBV20-1 to TRBJ1-2, with no clear D. The V gene's germline CDR1 is DFQATT and CDR2 SNEGSKA (reference sequence). Trimming cost V 6 bases and J 8 bases, with 16 bases left between them. The CDR3 length is 12 residues. The CDR3 DNA follows: TGCAGTGCAGCGAACGGCACCTGGGGCTACACCTTC. Translating gives CSAANGTWGYTF.

The V and J genes are TRBV24-1 and TRBJ2-2, with D possibly being TRBD1 (6 bases). The germline CDR1 and CDR2 sequences are KGHDR and SFDVKD. Trimming pared 11 bases from V and 15 bases from J, leaving 30 bases between. The CDR3 loop spans 15 amino acids. The CDR3 loop is CASSRQGGIAGAMFF. CDR3 sequence (DNA): TGTGCCAGCAGCCGGCAGGGTGGGATTGCAGGGGCGATGTTTTTT.

As to this clonotype: One end of the junction does not line up with germline, which may come from a read error. The CDR3 loop reads CASSVAAGVAYAQYF. In DNA form, the CDR3 reads TGTGCCAGCAGCGTAGCGGCGGGCGTCGCTTATGCGCAGTATTTT. This chain links TRBV7-2 with TRBJ2-3, with D perhaps matching TRBD2 (6 bases). The CDR3 totals 15 residues. CDR1 and CDR2 from the germline V gene are SGHTA and FQGNSA.

This clonotype was found many times. The chain recombines TRBV19 with TRBJ1-2; D perhaps matches TRBD1 (5 bases). V lost 5 bases and J 9 bases, leaving 19 bases between the germline ends. Germline V gives CDR1 LNHDA, CDR2 SQIVND (reference sequence). The CDR3 is made up of 14 amino acids. CDR3 amino acids: CASSADTGRERYTF. CDR3 DNA: TGTGCCAGTAGTGCCGATACAGGTCGAGAGCGCTACACCTTC.

To note about this clonotype: The junction departs from the called germline gene at one end, perhaps through a read error. The chain is built from TRBV7-9 and TRBJ1-4; D ambiguous. The V gene's germline CDR1 is SEHNR and CDR2 FQNEAQ (reference sequence). This CDR3 has 15 amino acids. Written as DNA, the CDR3 is TGTGCCAGCAGCGTTTTGCGGTTTGAAGATGACAAACTGTTTTTT. This encodes CASSVLRFEDDKLFF.

As for this clonotype: At one end the junction does not follow the germline gene, possibly because of a read error. The chain is built from TRBV20-1 and TRBJ2-7; the D is unclear. Germline values: CDR1 DFQATT, CDR2 SNEGSKA (reference sequence). The CDR3 consists of 12 residues. This CDR3 reads CSARDATNDQYF. The CDR3 DNA is TGCAGTGCTAGAGATGCAACTAACGATCAGTACTTC.

This chain uses TRBV11-2 with TRBJ2-7; 7 bases line up with TRBD1. This CDR3 region has 16 residues. The V gene end was trimmed by 0 bases and the J gene end by 4 bases; junction bases not matched to a gene: 9. The germline V gene encodes CDR1 SGHAT and CDR2 FQNNGV. The CDR3 region has the DNA TGTGCCAGCAGCTTAGAGTCGGACAGGTTGTCGTACGAGCAGTACTTC. It yields the protein CASSLESDRLSYEQYF.

V gene TRBV5-1 combines with J gene TRBJ2-7; either TRBD1 or TRBD2 may fit D (5 bases each). This CDR3 region has 15 residues. Germline V gene lookup returns CDR1 SGHRS and CDR2 YFSETQ. The V gene lost 5 bases and the J gene lost 3 bases, with 18 bases spanning the gap. The CDR3 nucleotides are TGCGCCAGCAGTATGATATCGGGGCGGTACTACGAGCAGTACTTC. It translates to CASSMISGRYYEQYF.

This clonotype was seen at least ten times. This chain joins TRBV20-1 and TRBJ1-3; no firm D call. Per germline, CDR1 DFQATT and CDR2 SNEGSKA (reference sequence). The CDR3 contains 12 residues. The V gene lost 5 bases and the J gene lost 3 bases, with 8 bases spanning the gap. The CDR3 DNA reads TGCAGTGCTTTAAGCGGTGGAAACACCATATATTTT. It translates to CSALSGGNTIYF.

Turning to this clonotype: This clone may be a read error of a much larger clone one base away. This chain connects TRBV5-6 to TRBJ2-5; 7 positions match TRBD2. CDR1 and CDR2 (germline): SGHDT, YYEEEE. The CDR3 is 15 residues long. CDR3 sequence (DNA): TGTGCCAGCAGCACGGGATTCGGGGGGTGGGAGACCCAGTGCTTC. This codes for CASSTGFGGWETQCF.

This clonotype was counted a single time. The chain carries TRBV20-1 and TRBJ2-1; TRBD1 matches 7 bases. After removal of 4 bases from V and 14 bases from J, the junction contained 11 bases not matched to a gene. This CDR3 is 12 amino acids long. Germline V gives CDR1 DFQATT, CDR2 SNEGSKA (reference sequence). In DNA form, the CDR3 reads TGCAGTGCTACCACAATAACCGACAGGGAGTTCTTC. This sequence encodes CSATTITDREFF.

As to this clonotype: One end of the junction does not line up with germline, which may come from a read error. The gene calls are TRBV7-2 and TRBJ2-3, with D tentatively TRBD2 (7 bases). This CDR3 spans 14 amino acids. Germline V gene lookup returns CDR1 SGHTA and CDR2 FQGNSA. Here the CDR3 reads CASSLGGGADTGEF. The CDR3 DNA is TGTGCCAGCAGCTTAGGAGGGGGGGCGGACACCGGGGAGTTT. Full variable domain (remainder filled in from reference TRBV7-2 and TRBJ2-3): GAGVSQSPSNKVTEKGKDVELRCDPISGHTALYWYRQSLGQGLEFLIYFQGNSAPDKSGLPSDRFSAERTGGSVSTLTIQRTQQEDSAVYLCASSLGGGADTGEFGPGTRLTVL.

V gene TRBV9 combines with J gene TRBJ1-4; 12 bases map to TRBD1. This CDR3 comprises 15 residues. Trimming removed 3 bases from V and 15 bases from J; junction bases left unmatched: 12. CDR1 and CDR2 from the germline V gene are SGDLS and YYNGEE. CDR3 nucleotide sequence: TGTGCCAGCAGCGATGCCGGGACAGGGGGCGAGCAGTTGTTTTTT. It yields the protein CASSDAGTGGEQLFF.

This clonotype was seen a single time. This chain connects TRBV30 to TRBJ2-7, with a weak D call TRBD1 (6 bases). Trimming stripped 2 bases from V and 0 bases from J, with 8 bases between. Germline V gives CDR1 GTSNPN, CDR2 SVGIG (reference sequence). The CDR3 extends over 13 amino acids. CDR3 loop: CAWSTGSSYEQYF. DNA of the CDR3: TGTGCCTGGAGTACAGGGAGCTCCTACGAGCAGTACTTC.

The J gene is TRBJ1-6, the V gene TRBV20-1, with D uncertain. CDR1 DFQATT and CDR2 SNEGSKA come from the germline V gene (reference sequence). Trimming took 2 bases from V and 13 from J, leaving 15 bases between them. The CDR3 has 13 amino acids. CDR3 DNA: TGCAGTGCTAGATTGGGGTTCGCTTACCCCCTCCACTTT. The encoded protein is CSARLGFAYPLHF.

This clonotype was detected only a few times. The chain combines TRBV19 with TRBJ2-3; D unclear. Germline V gene data show CDR1 as LNHDA and CDR2 as SQIVND (reference sequence). Trimming took off 4 bases at V and 2 bases at J, with 7 bases between the two ends. This CDR3 is 13 amino acids long. The chain's CDR3 is CASSTGYTDTQYF. As DNA, the CDR3 is TGTGCCAGTAGTACAGGATACACAGATACGCAGTATTTT. Complete variable domain (other parts from reference TRBV19 and TRBJ2-3): DGGITQSPKYLFRKEGQNVTLSCEQNLNHDAMYWYRQDPGQGLRLIYYSQIVNDFQKGDIAEGYSVSREKKESFPLTVTSAQKNPTAFYLCASSTGYTDTQYFGPGTRLTVL.

As concerns this clonotype: Here the CDR3 omits its conserved ending phenylalanine or tryptophan, so a read error is the likely source. It is unclear where the CDR3 begins or ends on the DNA, so no DNA is shown, and the CDR3 is as TCRdb lists it. V is TRBV9 and J is TRBJ1-1. The CDR3 is made up of 13 amino acids, end residues included. Germline V CDR1 and CDR2: SGDLS, YYNGEE. CDR3 sequence reads: CASSPRIQNGETL.

This clonotype was picked up a small number of times. The J gene is TRBJ1-3, the V gene TRBV19; TRBD1 aligns across 11 bases. CDR3 length: 15 amino acids. V dropped 9 bases and J dropped 6; count of bases not matched to a gene: 10. Germline CDR1 and CDR2: LNHDA and SQIVND (reference sequence). CDR3 coding DNA: TGTGCCAGCGCAAGGGACAGGGGGGATGAAAACACCATATATTTT. This encodes CASARDRGDENTIYF.

In its sample, this clonotype was seen a few times. This chain connects TRBV10-3 to TRBJ2-3; D is perhaps TRBD2 (5 bases). Germline CDR1 is ENHRY and CDR2 is SYGVKD. This CDR3 contains 14 residues. Trimming took off 5 bases at V and 6 bases at J, with 15 bases between the two ends. The CDR3: CAISPGFPLDTQYF. The CDR3 DNA reads TGTGCCATCAGTCCGGGATTTCCTCTGGATACGCAGTATTTT.

This clonotype was counted a single time. This rearrangement joins TRBV7-9 to TRBJ1-1; no clear D. Trimming pared 5 bases from V and 9 bases from J, leaving 16 bases between. Germline V gene data show CDR1 as SEHNR and CDR2 as FQNEAQ (reference sequence). CDR3 size: 13 residues. CDR3 bases: TGTGCCAGCAGCCGTGAGCGACACGCTAAAGCTTTCTTT. As protein: CASSRERHAKAFF. The full variable domain, in which reference TRBV7-9 and TRBJ1-1 provide the parts outside the CDR3, is DTGVSQNPRHKITKRGQNVTFRCDPISEHNRLYWYRQTLGQGPEFLTYFQNEAQLEKSRLLSDRFSAERPKGSFSTLEIQRTEQGDSAMYLCASSRERHAKAFFGQGTRLTVV.

CDR3 residues: CASSVSGGGGPQHF. The CDR3 DNA reads TGTGCCAGCAGCGTATCCGGTGGAGGGGGACCCCAGCATTTT. The chain is built from TRBV9 and TRBJ1-5; the D gene is possibly TRBD1 (6 bases). This CDR3 comprises 14 residues. The V gene lost 1 base and the J gene lost 10 bases, with 15 bases spanning the gap. Germline lookup yields CDR1 SGDLS and CDR2 YYNGEE.